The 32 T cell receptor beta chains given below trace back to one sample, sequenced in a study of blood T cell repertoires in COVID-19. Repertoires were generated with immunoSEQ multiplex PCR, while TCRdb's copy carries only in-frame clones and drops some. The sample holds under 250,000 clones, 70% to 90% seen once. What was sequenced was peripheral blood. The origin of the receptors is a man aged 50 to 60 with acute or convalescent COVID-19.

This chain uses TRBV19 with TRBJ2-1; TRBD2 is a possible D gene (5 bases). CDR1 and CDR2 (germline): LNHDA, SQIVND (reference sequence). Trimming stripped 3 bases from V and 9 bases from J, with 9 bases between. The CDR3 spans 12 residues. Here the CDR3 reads CASSMPRAEQFF. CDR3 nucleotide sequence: TGTGCCAGTAGTATGCCGAGGGCTGAGCAGTTCTTC.

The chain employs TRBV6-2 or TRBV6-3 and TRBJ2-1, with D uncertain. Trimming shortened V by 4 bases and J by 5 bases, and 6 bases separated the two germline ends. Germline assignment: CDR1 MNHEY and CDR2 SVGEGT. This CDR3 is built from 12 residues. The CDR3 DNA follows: TGTGCCAGCAGTTTTAGAAACAATGAGCAGTTCTTC. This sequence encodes CASSFRNNEQFF.

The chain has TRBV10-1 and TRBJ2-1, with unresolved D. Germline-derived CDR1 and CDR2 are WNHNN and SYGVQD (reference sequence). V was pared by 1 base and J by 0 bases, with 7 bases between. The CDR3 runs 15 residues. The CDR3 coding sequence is TGCGCCAGCAGTGAGTGGGCCCTCTCCTACAATGAGCAGTTCTTC. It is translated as CASSEWALSYNEQFF.

The CDR3 reads CASSLGANTEAFF. The CDR3 DNA sequence: TGCGCCAGCAGCTTGGGGGCAAACACTGAAGCTTTCTTT. This chain links TRBV5-1 with TRBJ1-1; no definite D call. Trimming pared 0 bases from V and 2 bases from J, leaving 5 bases between. From germline, CDR1 is SGHRS and CDR2 YFSETQ. The CDR3 is 13 residues long. Full variable domain (rest looked up from reference TRBV5-1 and TRBJ1-1): KAGVTQTPRYLIKTRGQQVTLSCSPISGHRSVSWYQQTPGQGLQFLFEYFSETQRNKGNFPGRFSGRQFSNSRSEMNVSTLELGDSALYLCASSLGANTEAFFGQGTRLTVV.

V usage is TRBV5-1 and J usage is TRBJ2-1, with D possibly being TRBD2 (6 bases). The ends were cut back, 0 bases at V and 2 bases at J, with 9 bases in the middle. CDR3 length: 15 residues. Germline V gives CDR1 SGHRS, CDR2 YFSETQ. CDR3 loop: CASSLEGGAYNEQFF. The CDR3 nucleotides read TGCGCCAGCAGCTTGGAGGGAGGAGCCTACAATGAGCAGTTCTTC.

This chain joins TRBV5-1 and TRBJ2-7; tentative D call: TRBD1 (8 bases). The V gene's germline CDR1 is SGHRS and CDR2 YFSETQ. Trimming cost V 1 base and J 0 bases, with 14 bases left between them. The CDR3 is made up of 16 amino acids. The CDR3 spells CASSLTGGEYSYEQYF. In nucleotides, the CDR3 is TGCGCCAGCAGCTTGACAGGGGGGGAGTACTCCTACGAGCAGTACTTC. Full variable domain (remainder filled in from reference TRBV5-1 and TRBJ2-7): KAGVTQTPRYLIKTRGQQVTLSCSPISGHRSVSWYQQTPGQGLQFLFEYFSETQRNKGNFPGRFSGRQFSNSRSEMNVSTLELGDSALYLCASSLTGGEYSYEQYFGPGTRLTVT.

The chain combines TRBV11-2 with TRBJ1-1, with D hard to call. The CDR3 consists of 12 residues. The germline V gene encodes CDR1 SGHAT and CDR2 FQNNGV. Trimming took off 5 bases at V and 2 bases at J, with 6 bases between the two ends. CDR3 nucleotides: TGTGCCAGCAGCGTCTACAACACTGAAGCTTTCTTT. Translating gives CASSVYNTEAFF. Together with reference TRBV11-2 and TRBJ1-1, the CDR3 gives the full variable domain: EAGVAQSPRYKIIEKRQSVAFWCNPISGHATLYWYQQILGQGPKLLIQFQNNGVVDDSQLPKDRFSAERLKGVDSTLKIQPAKLEDSAVYLCASSVYNTEAFFGQGTRLTVV.

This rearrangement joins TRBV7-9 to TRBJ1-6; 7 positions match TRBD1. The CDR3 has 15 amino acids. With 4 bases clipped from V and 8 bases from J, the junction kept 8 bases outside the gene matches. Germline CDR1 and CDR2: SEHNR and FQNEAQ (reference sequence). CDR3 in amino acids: CASSWDREGDSPLHF. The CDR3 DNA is TGTGCCAGCAGCTGGGACAGAGAGGGGGATTCACCCCTCCACTTT.

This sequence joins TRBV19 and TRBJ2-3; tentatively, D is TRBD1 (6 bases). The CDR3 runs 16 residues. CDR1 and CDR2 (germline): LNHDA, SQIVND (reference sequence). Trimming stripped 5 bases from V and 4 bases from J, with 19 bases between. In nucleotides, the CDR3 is TGTGCCAGTAGTCCTCATGGGGGCTCGAGCTCAGATACGCAGTATTTT. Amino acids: CASSPHGGSSSDTQYF.

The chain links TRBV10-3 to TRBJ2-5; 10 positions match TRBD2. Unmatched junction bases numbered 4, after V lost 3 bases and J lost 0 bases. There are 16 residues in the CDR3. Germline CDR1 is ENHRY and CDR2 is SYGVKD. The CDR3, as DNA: TGTGCCATCAGTGACGCCGGGACTAGCGACCAAGAGACCCAGTACTTC. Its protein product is CAISDAGTSDQETQYF.

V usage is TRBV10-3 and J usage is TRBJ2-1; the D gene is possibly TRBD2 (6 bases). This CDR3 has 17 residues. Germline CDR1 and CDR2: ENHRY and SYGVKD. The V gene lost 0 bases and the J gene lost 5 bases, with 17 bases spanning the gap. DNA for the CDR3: TGTGCCATCAGTGAGTCAGTGGATGAGACTAGGCACAATGAGCAGTTCTTC. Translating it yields CAISESVDETRHNEQFF.

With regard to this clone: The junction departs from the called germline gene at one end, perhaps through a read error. DNA for the CDR3: TGTGTCAGCAGTGGAGACAGGACCTCCGACTATGGCTACACCTTC. It yields the protein CVSSGDRTSDYGYTF. The chain employs TRBV27 and TRBJ1-2; D perhaps matches TRBD1 (6 bases). Germline lookup yields CDR1 MNHEY and CDR2 SMNVEV (reference sequence). The CDR3 runs 15 residues.

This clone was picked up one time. For the CDR3, the DNA is TGTGCCAGCAGCTCACTCGGGTTTGAAAAACTGTTTTTT. Translation gives CASSSLGFEKLFF. The chain joins TRBV5-6 to TRBJ1-4, with D uncertain. Trimming cost V 3 bases and J 7 bases, with 10 bases left between them. This CDR3 region has 13 residues. CDR1 is SGHDT, CDR2 YYEEEE, per germline.

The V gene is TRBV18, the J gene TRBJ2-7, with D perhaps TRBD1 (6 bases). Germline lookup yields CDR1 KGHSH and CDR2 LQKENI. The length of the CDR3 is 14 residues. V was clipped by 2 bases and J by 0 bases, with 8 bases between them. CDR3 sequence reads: CASSPTGLSYEQYF. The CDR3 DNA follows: TGTGCCAGCTCACCAACAGGGCTCTCCTACGAGCAGTACTTC.

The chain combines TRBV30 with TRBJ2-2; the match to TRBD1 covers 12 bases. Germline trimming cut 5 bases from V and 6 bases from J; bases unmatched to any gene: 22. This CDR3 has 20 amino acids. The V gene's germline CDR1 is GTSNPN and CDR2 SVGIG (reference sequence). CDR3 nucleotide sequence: TGTGCCTGGTCTCACCCCGGGACAGGGGGCGACTACGGTATGTCCGGGGAGCTGTTTTTT. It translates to CAWSHPGTGGDYGMSGELFF.

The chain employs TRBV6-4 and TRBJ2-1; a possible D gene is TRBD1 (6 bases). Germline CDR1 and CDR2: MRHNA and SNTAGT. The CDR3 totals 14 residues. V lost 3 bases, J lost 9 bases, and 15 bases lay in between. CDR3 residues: CASSDTGQHSEQFF. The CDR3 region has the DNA TGTGCCAGCAGTGATACAGGACAGCACAGTGAGCAGTTCTTC.

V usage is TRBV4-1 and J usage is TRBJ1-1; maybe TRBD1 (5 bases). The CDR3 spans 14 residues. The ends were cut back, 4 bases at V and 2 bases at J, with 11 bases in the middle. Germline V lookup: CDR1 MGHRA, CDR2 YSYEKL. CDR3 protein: CASSLRQPNTEAFF. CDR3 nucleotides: TGCGCCAGCAGCCTCAGACAGCCAAACACTGAAGCTTTCTTT.

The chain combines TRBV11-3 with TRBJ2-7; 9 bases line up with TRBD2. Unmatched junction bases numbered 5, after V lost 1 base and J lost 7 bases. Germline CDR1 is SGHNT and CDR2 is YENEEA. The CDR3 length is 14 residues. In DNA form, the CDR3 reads TGTGCCAGCAGCTTAGTTAGCGGGAGTGAAGAGCAGTACTTC. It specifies CASSLVSGSEEQYF.

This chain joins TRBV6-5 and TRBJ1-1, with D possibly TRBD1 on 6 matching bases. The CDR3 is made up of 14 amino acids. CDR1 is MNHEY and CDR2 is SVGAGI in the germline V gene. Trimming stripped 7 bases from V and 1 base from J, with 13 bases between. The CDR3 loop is CASMSWGRNTEAFF. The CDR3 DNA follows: TGTGCCAGCATGTCTTGGGGGCGGAACACTGAAGCTTTCTTT.

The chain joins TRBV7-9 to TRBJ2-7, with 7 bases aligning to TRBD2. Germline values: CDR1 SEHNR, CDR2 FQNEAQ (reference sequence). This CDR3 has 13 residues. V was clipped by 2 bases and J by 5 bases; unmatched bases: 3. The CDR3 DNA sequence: TGTGCCAGCAGCTTACGGGAGGTACACGAGCAGTACTTC. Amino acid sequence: CASSLREVHEQYF. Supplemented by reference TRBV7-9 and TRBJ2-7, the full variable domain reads DTGVSQNPRHKITKRGQNVTFRCDPISEHNRLYWYRQTLGQGPEFLTYFQNEAQLEKSRLLSDRFSAERPKGSFSTLEIQRTEQGDSAMYLCASSLREVHEQYFGPGTRLTVT.

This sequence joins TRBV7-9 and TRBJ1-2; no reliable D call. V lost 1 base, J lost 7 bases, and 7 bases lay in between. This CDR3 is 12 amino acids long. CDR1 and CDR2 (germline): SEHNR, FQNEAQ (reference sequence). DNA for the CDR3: TGTGCCAGCAGCTTAGAGCAGGTTGGCTACACCTTC. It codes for CASSLEQVGYTF.

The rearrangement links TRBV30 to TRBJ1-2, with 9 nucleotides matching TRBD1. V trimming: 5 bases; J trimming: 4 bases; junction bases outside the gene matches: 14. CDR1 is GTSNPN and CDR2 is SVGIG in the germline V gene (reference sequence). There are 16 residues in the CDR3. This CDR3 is CAWFPGGQGTSYGYTF. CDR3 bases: TGTGCCTGGTTCCCCGGGGGACAGGGTACTAGCTATGGCTACACCTTC.

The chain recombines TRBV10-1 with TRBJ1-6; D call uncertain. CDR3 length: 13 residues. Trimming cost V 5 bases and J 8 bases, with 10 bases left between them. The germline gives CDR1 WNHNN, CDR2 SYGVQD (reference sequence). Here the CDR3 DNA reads TGCGCCAGCAGTCTCATGAGAGATTCACCCCTCCACTTT. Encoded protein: CASSLMRDSPLHF.

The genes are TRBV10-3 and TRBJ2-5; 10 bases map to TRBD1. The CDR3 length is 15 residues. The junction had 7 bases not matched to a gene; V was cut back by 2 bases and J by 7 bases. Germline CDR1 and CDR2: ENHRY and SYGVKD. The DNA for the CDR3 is TGTGCCATCAGTGAGGAGGGACAGGGGTTCGGGACCCAGTACTTC. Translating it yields CAISEEGQGFGTQYF.

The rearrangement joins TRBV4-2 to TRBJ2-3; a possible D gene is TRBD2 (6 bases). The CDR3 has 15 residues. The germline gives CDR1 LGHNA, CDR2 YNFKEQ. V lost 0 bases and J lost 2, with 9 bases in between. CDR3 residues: CASSQDAGPTDTQYF. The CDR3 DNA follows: TGTGCCAGCAGCCAAGATGCGGGGCCCACAGATACGCAGTATTTT.

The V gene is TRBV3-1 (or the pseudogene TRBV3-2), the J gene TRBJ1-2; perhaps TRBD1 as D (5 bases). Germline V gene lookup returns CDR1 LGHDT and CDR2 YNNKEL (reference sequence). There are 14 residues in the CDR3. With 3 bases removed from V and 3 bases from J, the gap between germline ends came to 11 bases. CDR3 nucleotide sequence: TGTGCCAGCAGCCAGGTTTACAGGCACTATGGCTACACCTTC. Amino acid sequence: CASSQVYRHYGYTF.

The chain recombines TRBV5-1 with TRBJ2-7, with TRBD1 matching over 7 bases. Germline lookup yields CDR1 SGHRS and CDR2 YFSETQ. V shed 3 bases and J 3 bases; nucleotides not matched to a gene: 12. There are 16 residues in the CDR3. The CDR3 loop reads CASSSTTGQRYYEQYF. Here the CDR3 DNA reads TGCGCCAGCAGCTCGACCACGGGACAGAGATACTACGAGCAGTACTTC.

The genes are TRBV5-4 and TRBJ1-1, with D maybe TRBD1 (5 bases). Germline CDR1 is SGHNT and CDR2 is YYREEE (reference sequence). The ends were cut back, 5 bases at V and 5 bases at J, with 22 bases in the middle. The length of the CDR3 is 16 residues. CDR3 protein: CASSKPYQGGWTEAFF. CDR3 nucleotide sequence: TGTGCCAGCAGTAAACCCTATCAGGGAGGTTGGACTGAAGCTTTCTTT.

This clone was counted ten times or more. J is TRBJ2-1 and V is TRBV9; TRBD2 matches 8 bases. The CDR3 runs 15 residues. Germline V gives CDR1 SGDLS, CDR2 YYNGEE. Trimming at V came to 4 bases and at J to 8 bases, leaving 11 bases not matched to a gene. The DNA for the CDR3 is TGTGCCAGCAGCCCCCTTGGGACTAGGGGCTATGAGCAGTTCTTC. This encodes CASSPLGTRGYEQFF.

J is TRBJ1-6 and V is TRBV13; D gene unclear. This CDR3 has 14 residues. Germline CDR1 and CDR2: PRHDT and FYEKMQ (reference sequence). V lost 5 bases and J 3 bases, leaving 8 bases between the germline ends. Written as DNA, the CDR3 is TGTGCCAGCAGCCTGGCGGGCTATAATTCACCCCTCCACTTT. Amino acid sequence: CASSLAGYNSPLHF. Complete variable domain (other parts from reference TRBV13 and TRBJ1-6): AAGVIQSPRHLIKEKRETATLKCYPIPRHDTVYWYQQGPGQDPQFLISFYEKMQSDKGSIPDRFSAQQFSDYHSELNMSSLELGDSALYFCASSLAGYNSPLHFGNGTRLTVT.

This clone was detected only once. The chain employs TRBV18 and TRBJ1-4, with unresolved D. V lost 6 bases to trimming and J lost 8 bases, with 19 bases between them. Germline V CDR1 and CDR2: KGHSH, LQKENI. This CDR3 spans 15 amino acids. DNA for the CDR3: TGTGCCAGCTCTCCCAGAGGGAGGGCTGACGAAAAACTGTTTTTT. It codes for CASSPRGRADEKLFF.

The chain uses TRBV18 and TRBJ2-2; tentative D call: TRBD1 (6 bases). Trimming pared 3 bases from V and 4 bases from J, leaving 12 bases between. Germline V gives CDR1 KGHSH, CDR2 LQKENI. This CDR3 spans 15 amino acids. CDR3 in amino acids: CASSPGHIFTGELFF. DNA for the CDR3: TGTGCCAGCTCACCGGGACACATATTCACCGGGGAGCTGTTTTTT.